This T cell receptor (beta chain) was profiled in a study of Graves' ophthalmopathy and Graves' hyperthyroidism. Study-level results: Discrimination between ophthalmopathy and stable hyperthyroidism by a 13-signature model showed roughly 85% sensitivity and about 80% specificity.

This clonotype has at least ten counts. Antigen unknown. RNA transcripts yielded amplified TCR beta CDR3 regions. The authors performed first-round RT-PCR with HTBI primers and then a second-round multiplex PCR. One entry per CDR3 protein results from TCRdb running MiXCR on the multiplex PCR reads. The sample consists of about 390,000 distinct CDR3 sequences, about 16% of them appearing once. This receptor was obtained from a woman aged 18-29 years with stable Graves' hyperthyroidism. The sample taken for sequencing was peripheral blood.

The CDR3 loop is CASSIAGSAIYF. The CDR3 coding sequence is TGTGCCAGTAGTATAGCAGGATCCGCCATATATTTT. This sequence joins TRBV19 and TRBJ1-3; D is unclear. V lost 1 base, J lost 11 bases, and 9 bases lay in between. The CDR3 length is 12 residues. Germline CDR1 and CDR2: LNHDA and SQIVND (reference sequence). Together with reference TRBV19 and TRBJ1-3, the CDR3 gives the full variable domain: DGGITQSPKYLFRKEGQNVTLSCEQNLNHDAMYWYRQDPGQGLRLIYYSQIVNDFQKGDIAEGYSVSREKKESFPLTVTSAQKNPTAFYLCASSIAGSAIYFGEGSWLTVV.